These T cell receptor beta chains were read from a single sample in a study of T cell repertoires in cytomegalovirus infection. TCRdb processed the reads anew with MiXCR; each CDR3 protein has one entry. Among under 850,000 distinct CDR3 sequences listed, roughly a third were seen once. Sequenced sample: PBMCs. These receptors all stem from a human donor in good health (CMV status not recorded). Some clones in this sample may be carry-over from other donors' samples. Each CDR3 is given with its conserved first and last residue. The order of the fields is V gene, clone size, D gene, J gene, CDR3 DNA, CDR3 protein. The D gene is left open where the match is weak. Only part of the rows carry a size: once, few, many, or a class if the clone is expanded.

>TRBV3-1|few|NA|TRBJ1-5
TGTGCCAGCAGCCCCGGACCCACAGGGTTTGGGGTGACTGGCAATCAGCCCCAGCATTTT
CASSPGPTGFGVTGNQPQHF
>TRBV19|few|TRBD1|TRBJ1-5
TGTGCCAGTACCCGAGGGACAGTTAGCAATCAGCCCCAGCATTTT
CASTRGTVSNQPQHF
>TRBV6-1|NA|TRBD1|TRBJ2-7
TGTGCCAGCAGTGGTGGGGACAGGGTCCACCCGGGGTACTTC
CASSGGDRVHPGYF
>TRBV7-6|NA|TRBD1|TRBJ2-4
TGTGCCAGCAGCCCCCGGACAGGCAAAAACATTCAGTACTTC
CASSPRTGKNIQYF
>TRBV2|NA|TRBD1|TRBJ1-5
TGTGCCAGCAGGACAGGGGGCGTAGGGCAGCCCCAGCATTTT
CASRTGGVGQPQHF
>TRBV4-1|few|TRBD1|TRBJ1-3
TGCGCCAGCAGCTTCCGGGACAGGGGGTTATACACCATATATTTT
CASSFRDRGLYTIYF
>TRBV6-8|NA|NA|TRBJ2-1
TGTGCCAGCAGTTACGGCATCAATGAGCAGTTCTTC
CASSYGINEQFF
>TRBV4-1|NA|NA|TRBJ2-5
TGCGCCAGCAGCCTATCCGGGACACTGTACCAAGAGACCCAGTACTTC
CASSLSGTLYQETQYF
>TRBV29-1|NA|NA|TRBJ1-2
TGCAGCGTTTTGAGCGGGGTAGACTATGGCTACACCTTC
CSVLSGVDYGYTF
>TRBV5-5|once|TRBD2|TRBJ2-1
TGTGCCAGCAGCTGGAGCGGGGATGCTTACAATGAGCAGTTCTTC
CASSWSGDAYNEQFF
>TRBV23-1|few|TRBD1|TRBJ2-1
TGCGCCAGCGCCAACCACCGGGACAGACTAAAATTCTCTCACAATGAGCAGTTCTTC
CASANHRDRLKFSHNEQFF
>TRBV7-6|few|TRBD2|TRBJ2-7
TGTGCCAGCAGCACCGGGGCTAGCGGGAGAGTATACGAGCAGTACTTC
CASSTGASGRVYEQYF
>TRBV28|few|NA|TRBJ1-3
TGTGCCAGCAGTTATCATCGCGCGGGATCTGGAAACACCATATATTTT
CASSYHRAGSGNTIYF
>TRBV12-3/TRBV12-4|NA|TRBD1|TRBJ2-5
TGTGCCAGCAGTGCCTGGGGGGGACAGGGTGTTTCGGAGACCCAGTACTTC
CASSAWGGQGVSETQYF
>TRBV7-6|many|TRBD2|TRBJ2-1
TGTGCCAGCAGCTCCACACGGACTAGCGGAGACAATGAGCAGTTCTTC
CASSSTRTSGDNEQFF
>TRBV12-3/TRBV12-4|few|TRBD2|TRBJ2-3
TGTGCCAGTAGCGGGGGGGGAATTAGCACAGATACGCAGTATTTT
CASSGGGISTDTQYF
>TRBV4-1|NA|TRBD1|TRBJ1-1
TGCGCCAGCAGGCTTCAGGGGGAAGAAGGGCGGGAAGCTTTCTTT
CASRLQGEEGREAFF
>TRBV7-9|few|NA|TRBJ1-5
TGTGCCAGCAGCTTAAACAGGGATCAGCCCCAGCATTTT
CASSLNRDQPQHF